Below are 24 T cell receptor beta chains sequenced from a single sample in a study of T cell changes during pregnancy in multiple sclerosis. Assay: immunoSEQ multiplex PCR; the TCRdb copy retains only in-frame clones and omits some. The table lists about 51,000 clones, approximately 92% of them singletons. The specimen comprised CD4+ T cells from peripheral blood mononuclear cells, sampled in the third trimester of pregnancy. These receptors originate from a female donor with multiple sclerosis, enrolled in a pregnancy study.

This chain connects TRBV29-1 to TRBJ2-1; tentatively, D is TRBD1 (5 bases). The CDR3 has 11 residues. CDR1 is SQVTM and CDR2 is ANQGSEA in the germline V gene. V dropped 6 bases and J dropped 15 bases, with 18 bases sitting between them. CDR3 coding DNA: TGCAGCGTCGTTAAACAGGTCCGTTCGTTCTTC. Its translation: CSVVKQVRSFF.

This clone showed up just once. This chain connects TRBV30 to TRBJ1-1; D uncertain. This CDR3 has 13 residues. V was clipped by 6 bases and J by 6 bases, with 17 bases between them. CDR1 and CDR2 (germline): GTSNPN, SVGIG (reference sequence). CDR3 loop: CACQRPGSAEAFF. Here the CDR3 DNA reads TGTGCCTGCCAAAGGCCGGGGTCGGCTGAAGCTTTCTTT.

The chain couples TRBV4-1 to TRBJ2-7; 7 bases match TRBD2. From germline, CDR1 is MGHRA and CDR2 YSYEKL. After removal of 5 bases from V and 5 bases from J, the junction contained 9 bases not matched to a gene. The CDR3 has 14 amino acids. The CDR3 DNA reads TGCGCCAGCAGCTTTCCCGGGACTACGAACGAGCAGTACTTC. It specifies CASSFPGTTNEQYF.

The chain recombines TRBV30 with TRBJ2-1; the match to TRBD1 covers 7 bases. Looked up from germline, CDR1 is GTSNPN and CDR2 is SVGIG (reference sequence). The length of the CDR3 is 15 residues. With 3 bases clipped from V and 4 bases from J, the junction kept 9 bases outside the gene matches. The CDR3 sequence: CAWRSRQGAYNEQFF. The CDR3, as DNA: TGTGCCTGGAGGTCCCGACAGGGTGCGTACAATGAGCAGTTCTTC. The variable domain in full, with the rest retrieved from reference TRBV30 and TRBJ2-1, is SQTIHQWPATLVQPVGSPLSLECTVEGTSNPNLYWYRQAAGRGLQLLFYSVGIGQISSEVPQNLSASRPQDRQFILSSKKLLLSDSGFYLCAWRSRQGAYNEQFFGPGTRLTVL.

The chain employs TRBV11-2 and TRBJ2-5, with 7 bases identical to TRBD2. Germline CDR1 and CDR2: SGHAT and FQNNGV. With V trimmed by 1 base and J by 7 bases, 12 bases remained unmatched. The CDR3 is 16 amino acids. CDR3: CASSLGGGSLKRTQYF. The DNA of the CDR3 is TGTGCCAGCAGCTTAGGGGGCGGGAGTCTAAAGAGGACCCAGTACTTC.

The chain recombines TRBV6-5 with TRBJ1-5, with TRBD1 identical over 7 bases. The germline CDR1 and CDR2 sequences are MNHEY and SVGAGI. V was pared by 6 bases and J by 4 bases, with 9 bases of the junction left unmatched. This CDR3 region has 15 residues. The CDR3 spells CASRLRTGTNQPQHF. CDR3 DNA sequence: TGTGCCAGCAGGCTACGGACAGGAACAAATCAGCCCCAGCATTTT.

The rearrangement links TRBV25-1 to TRBJ1-1; D is undetermined. Trimming removed 4 bases from V and 7 bases from J, with 16 bases in between. Germline V lookup: CDR1 MGHDK, CDR2 SYGVNS. The CDR3 has 14 amino acids. The CDR3 bases are TGTGCCAGCAGTGCCCCGGGAGGTCAAGGTGAAGCTTTCTTT. Its translation: CASSAPGGQGEAFF.

This rearrangement joins TRBV5-8 to TRBJ1-5, with TRBD1 matching 12 bases. The ends lost 3 bases at V and 1 base at J; junction bases unmatched: 8. From germline, CDR1 is SGHTS and CDR2 YDEGEE. The CDR3 has 18 amino acids. The CDR3 nucleotides are TGTGCCAGCAGCTCGTACCGGGACAGGGGGCAAAGCAATCAGCCCCAGCATTTT. Residues: CASSSYRDRGQSNQPQHF.

The chain couples TRBV6-1 to TRBJ2-7; no clear D. This CDR3 comprises 15 residues. Germline values: CDR1 MNHNS, CDR2 SASEGT. Trimming removed 4 bases from V and 2 bases from J, with 15 bases in between. CDR3 loop: CASSVKETLTYEQYF. CDR3 DNA: TGTGCCAGCAGTGTCAAAGAGACACTTACCTACGAGCAGTACTTC.

The J gene is TRBJ2-5, the V gene TRBV29-1; TRBD1 matches 7 bases. This CDR3 is 13 amino acids long. V lost 3 bases, J lost 4 bases, and 5 bases stayed unmatched. Germline V lookup: CDR1 SQVTM, CDR2 ANQGSEA. The DNA for the CDR3 is TGCAGCGTTGATAGGGCAGGGGGAGAGACCCAGTACTTC. Protein product: CSVDRAGGETQYF.

This clone occurred once. This chain links TRBV9 with TRBJ2-1; maybe TRBD2 (6 bases). V was pared by 0 bases and J by 9 bases, with 13 bases between. The CDR3 runs to 14 residues. CDR1 and CDR2 (germline): SGDLS, YYNGEE. CDR3 DNA sequence: TGTGCCAGCAGCGTAGTCCCCGAAGCGGGTGAGCAGTTCTTC. This translates into CASSVVPEAGEQFF.

J is TRBJ2-1 and V is TRBV5-1, with TRBD1 as a possible D gene (6 bases). The CDR3 is made up of 13 amino acids. Germline CDR1 reads SGHRS; CDR2 reads YFSETQ. The V and J ends lost 7 bases and 8 bases respectively, with 16 bases between them. The DNA of the CDR3 is TGCGCCAGCGCAACAGGTGGGGGCGATGAGCAGTTCTTC. This gives the protein CASATGGGDEQFF.

This rearrangement joins TRBV4-2 to TRBJ2-7; the match to TRBD2 covers 10 bases. CDR3 size: 17 residues. Germline V CDR1 and CDR2: LGHNA, YNFKEQ. The V and J ends lost 1 base and 0 bases, in that order; junction bases with no gene match: 6. This chain's CDR3 is CASSQGLAGVNSYEQYF. DNA of the CDR3: TGTGCCAGCAGCCAAGGGCTAGCGGGAGTAAACTCCTACGAGCAGTACTTC.

The chain uses TRBV6-5 and TRBJ1-5; D is unclear. CDR1 and CDR2 from the germline V gene are MNHEY and SVGAGI. The CDR3 runs 13 residues. V lost 8 bases, J lost 7 bases, and 15 bases lay in between. The CDR3 DNA is TGTGCCAGCGGGCGGGGTCAATGGCAGCCCCAGCATTTT. Its protein product is CASGRGQWQPQHF.

As DNA, the CDR3 is TGTGCCAGCAGCCAACACCACCGACAGCTTACTAATGAAAAACTGTTTTTT. Amino acids: CASSQHHRQLTNEKLFF. This chain uses TRBV4-2 with TRBJ1-4; a possible D gene is TRBD1 (5 bases). This CDR3 has 17 residues. V was clipped by 2 bases and J by 2 bases, with 15 bases between them. From germline, CDR1 is LGHNA and CDR2 YNFKEQ.

V is TRBV10-3 and J is TRBJ2-7; tentatively, D is TRBD2 (5 bases). V was clipped by 0 bases and J by 3 bases, with 15 bases between them. The CDR3 contains 16 residues. CDR1 and CDR2 (germline): ENHRY, SYGVKD. CDR3 bases: TGTGCCATCAGTGAGTCGAGTGCGGGTCGAAGCTACGAGCAGTACTTC. Its translation is CAISESSAGRSYEQYF.

In DNA form, the CDR3 reads TGTGCCAGTAGTATCCCGACAGGGGGCGCCGGGACTGAAGCTTTCTTT. Amino acid sequence: CASSIPTGGAGTEAFF. The chain links TRBV19 to TRBJ1-1; 10 nucleotides agree with TRBD1. The junction had 9 bases not matched to a gene; V was cut back by 3 bases and J by 5 bases. Germline loops: CDR1 LNHDA, CDR2 SQIVND (reference sequence). This CDR3 has 16 amino acids.

J is TRBJ2-7 and V is TRBV7-2; perhaps TRBD1 as D (7 bases). The germline V gene has CDR1 SGHTA and CDR2 FQGNSA. V lost 2 bases, J lost 3 bases, and 8 bases lay in between. The CDR3 sequence is 13 residues long. CDR3 in amino acids: CASSLQGGYEQYF. In DNA form, the CDR3 reads TGTGCCAGCAGCTTACAGGGGGGCTACGAGCAGTACTTC. The full variable domain, rest sourced from reference TRBV7-2 and TRBJ2-7, is GAGVSQSPSNKVTEKGKDVELRCDPISGHTALYWYRQSLGQGLEFLIYFQGNSAPDKSGLPSDRFSAERTGGSVSTLTIQRTQQEDSAVYLCASSLQGGYEQYFGPGTRLTVT.

This clone was detected a few times. The genes are TRBV7-9 and TRBJ2-1, with 9 bases identical to TRBD1. The trim removed 3 bases at V and 7 bases at J, leaving 10 bases unmatched. The CDR3 has 16 amino acids. Germline V gene lookup returns CDR1 SEHNR and CDR2 FQNEAQ (reference sequence). CDR3 protein: CASSFSGTGRVNEQFF. The CDR3 region has the DNA TGTGCCAGCAGCTTCTCCGGGACAGGGCGTGTGAATGAGCAGTTCTTC.

This chain connects TRBV5-1 to TRBJ2-6, with TRBD1 matching over 12 bases. CDR3 size: 19 residues. Looked up from germline, CDR1 is SGHRS and CDR2 is YFSETQ. The ends lost 4 bases at V and 0 bases at J; junction bases unmatched: 8. Here the CDR3 reads CASSTPGQGASSGANVLTF. CDR3 nucleotide sequence: TGCGCCAGCAGCACGCCGGGACAGGGGGCTTCCTCTGGGGCCAACGTCCTGACTTTC.

This clone occurred once. The rearrangement uses TRBV19 and TRBJ2-7; 7 positions agree with TRBD2. The germline gives CDR1 LNHDA, CDR2 SQIVND (reference sequence). J was trimmed by 6 bases and V by 3 bases; bases with no gene match: 8. There are 14 residues in the CDR3. CDR3 region: CASSMSLLASEQYF. Here the CDR3 DNA reads TGTGCCAGTAGTATGTCCCTACTAGCGTCCGAGCAGTACTTC. Variable domain in full (rest from reference TRBV19 and TRBJ2-7): DGGITQSPKYLFRKEGQNVTLSCEQNLNHDAMYWYRQDPGQGLRLIYYSQIVNDFQKGDIAEGYSVSREKKESFPLTVTSAQKNPTAFYLCASSMSLLASEQYFGPGTRLTVT.

In its sample, this clone was seen once. This chain links TRBV15 with TRBJ2-1, with D perhaps TRBD2 (6 bases). The germline gives CDR1 LNHNV, CDR2 YYDKDF (reference sequence). The ends were cut back, 6 bases at V and 7 bases at J, with 16 bases in the middle. The length of the CDR3 is 14 residues. The CDR3 here is CATSRLEVKNEQFF. The CDR3 nucleotides are TGTGCCACCAGTAGACTAGAGGTGAAGAATGAGCAGTTCTTC.

This clone has only one observation. The chain is built from TRBV5-5 and TRBJ2-7; D not certain. V was clipped by 4 bases and J by 2 bases, with 4 bases between them. Germline values: CDR1 SGHKS, CDR2 YYEKEE (reference sequence). This CDR3 spans 11 amino acids. CDR3 nucleotide sequence: TGTGCCAGCAGCCTAGCCTACGAGCAGTACTTC. It is translated as CASSLAYEQYF.

This chain connects TRBV28 to TRBJ2-3; the match to TRBD2 covers 8 bases. The CDR3 has 16 residues. The germline V gene has CDR1 MDHEN and CDR2 SYDVKM. V lost 8 bases, J lost 0 bases, and 10 bases stayed unmatched. CDR3 residues: CASSPSASGSTDTQYF. The CDR3 region has the DNA TGTGCCAGCTCACCTTCGGCTAGCGGGAGCACAGATACGCAGTATTTT.